Listed here is a single TCR beta chain. CD45RO negativity and positive selection for CCR7 defined naive CD8 cells, a population that excluded terminally differentiated effector memory CD45RA+ cells. There are 14 residues in the CDR3. V lost 2 bases, J lost 6 bases, and 14 bases lay in between. Germline CDR1 is SGDLS and CDR2 is YYNGEE. These data originate in a study of shared clonotypes between healthy human individuals. On the study more broadly: Donor composition was two women and three men, aged 18 to 49.

Here immunoSEQ multiplex PCR was the method, and the copy in TCRdb shows in-frame clones only, minus some. The table includes millions of clones, about 95% detected once. Material for sequencing was naive CD8+ T cells sorted from blood. This receptor was obtained from a man younger than 35 in good health. The V call is TRBV9, the J call TRBJ1-2; D is undetermined. CDR3 DNA sequence: TGTGCCAGCAGCGTCGGCCACCCGAGGGATGGCTACACCTTC. It codes for CASSVGHPRDGYTF.